This entry lists 29 T cell receptor beta chains sequenced from one sample in a study of identical twins. TCRdb ran MiXCR on the 5' RACE reads and lists one entry per CDR3 protein. This sample has about 690,000 distinct CDR3 sequences, with around 21% found just once. These data were also filed under a second study, of T cells expressing NK-cell markers.

Material for sequencing was PBMCs. The receptors come from a woman aged 18 to 35 in good health.

The rearrangement uses TRBV9 and TRBJ1-5, with D tentatively TRBD1 (6 bases). V lost 2 bases to trimming and J lost 2 bases, with 8 bases between them. CDR1 is SGDLS, CDR2 YYNGEE, per germline. The CDR3 length is 14 residues. DNA of the CDR3: TGTGCCAGCAGCGTTTGGACAGGCAATCAGCCCCAGCATTTT. It translates to CASSVWTGNQPQHF. The full variable domain, rest sourced from reference TRBV9 and TRBJ1-5, is DSGVTQTPKHLITATGQRVTLRCSPRSGDLSVYWYQQSLDQGLQFLIQYYNGEERAKGNILERFSAQQFPDLHSELNLSSLELGDSALYFCASSVWTGNQPQHFGDGTRLSIL.

This chain links TRBV4-3 with TRBJ2-5; D call uncertain. Germline assignment: CDR1 LGHNA and CDR2 YSLEER. The germline V and J ends were trimmed by 0 bases and 5 bases, with 13 bases remaining between them. The CDR3 spans 15 residues. This CDR3 is CASSQEHGLRETQYF. The CDR3 bases are TGCGCCAGCAGCCAAGAACACGGATTGAGGGAGACCCAGTACTTC.

This clonotype turned up a few times. V usage is TRBV12-3 or TRBV12-4 and J usage is TRBJ1-6; no definite D call. Between the trimmed V and J ends, which lost 4 bases and 11 bases, there was a span of 6 bases. The CDR3 runs to 11 residues. The CDR3 here is CASSSGTPLHF. The CDR3 region has the DNA TGTGCCAGCAGTTCGGGGACACCCCTCCACTTT.

This clonotype was detected only a few times. The V gene is TRBV20-1, the J gene TRBJ2-1; 9 positions match TRBD2. CDR1 and CDR2 (germline): DFQATT, SNEGSKA (reference sequence). CDR3 size: 14 residues. Trimming at V came to 8 bases and at J to 4 bases, leaving 9 bases not matched to a gene. DNA of the CDR3: TGCAGTCCAAAGGGTAGCGGGAGATACAATGAGCAGTTCTTC. It codes for CSPKGSGRYNEQFF.

This clonotype has only a few counts. The chain carries TRBV6-2 or TRBV6-3 and TRBJ2-7, with D perhaps matching TRBD2 (6 bases). The CDR3 sequence is 14 residues long. The V end was cut by 6 bases, the J end by 2 bases, with 14 bases between. CDR1 and CDR2 (germline): MNHEY, SVGEGT. The CDR3, as DNA: TGTGCCAGCAGCTTTCTAGGGGAGGCCTACGAGCAGTACTTC. Encoded protein: CASSFLGEAYEQYF.

This clonotype has just a few counts. The chain links TRBV5-1 to TRBJ2-1; perhaps TRBD2 as D (6 bases). From germline, CDR1 is SGHRS and CDR2 YFSETQ. Trimming shortened V by 1 base and J by 8 bases, and 16 bases separated the two germline ends. The CDR3 has 15 residues. This chain's CDR3 is CASSLNIGGRDEQFF. Here the CDR3 DNA reads TGCGCCAGCAGCTTGAACATCGGAGGGCGGGATGAGCAGTTCTTC.

The chain joins TRBV7-9 to TRBJ1-2; D is uncertain. Germline CDR1 SEHNR, CDR2 FQNEAQ (reference sequence). The CDR3 extends over 15 amino acids. Trimming left V 0 bases short and J 8 bases short, with 16 bases between. CDR3 amino acids: CASSLAPEAISGYTF. CDR3 coding DNA: TGTGCCAGCAGCTTAGCGCCGGAGGCGATATCGGGCTACACCTTC.

Turning to this clonotype: Compared with germline, one end of the junction differs, possibly owing to a read error. This rearrangement joins TRBV5-1 to TRBJ2-7; D not certain. Germline V gives CDR1 SGHRS, CDR2 YFSETQ. The CDR3 is 15 amino acids. CDR3 in DNA: TGCGCCAGCAGCTTGGGGACCCGAAACTCCTACGAGCCGTACTTC. This sequence encodes CASSLGTRNSYEPYF.

The V and J genes are TRBV6-2 or TRBV6-3 and TRBJ2-7, with no clear D. The CDR3 is made up of 11 amino acids. V was pared by 2 bases and J by 6 bases, with 5 bases between. Germline V gives CDR1 MNHEY, CDR2 SVGEGT. The CDR3 is CASSYAVEQYF. For the CDR3, the DNA is TGTGCCAGCAGTTACGCTGTCGAGCAGTACTTC.

In its sample, this clonotype was seen a few times. This chain connects TRBV5-1 to TRBJ2-2; the D call may be TRBD1 or TRBD2 (5 bases each). Trimming took off 3 bases at V and 2 bases at J, with 8 bases between the two ends. This CDR3 has 14 residues. CDR1 is SGHRS, CDR2 YFSETQ, per germline. CDR3 protein: CASSSRDNTGELFF. The CDR3 DNA follows: TGCGCCAGCAGCTCCCGGGACAACACCGGGGAGCTGTTTTTT.

At least ten counts were recorded for this clonotype. V and J are TRBV6-1 and TRBJ1-2, with D unclear. V shed 6 bases and J shed 5 bases, with 16 bases lying between them. Germline CDR1 MNHNS, CDR2 SASEGT. The length of the CDR3 is 14 residues. In DNA form, the CDR3 reads TGTGCCAGCAGCCCAAATCGGGAGAGATATGGCTACACCTTC. Translated, it gives CASSPNRERYGYTF.

The V call is TRBV7-6, the J call TRBJ2-2, with 7 bases matching TRBD2. The CDR3 has 14 residues. CDR1 and CDR2 (germline): SGHVS, FNYEAQ. Losses at the gene ends were 4 bases for V and 5 bases for J; bases not matched to a gene: 4. The CDR3 is CASSSGEGTGELFF. The CDR3 DNA follows: TGTGCCAGCAGCTCGGGGGAGGGGACCGGGGAGCTGTTTTTT.

The chain recombines TRBV3-1 with TRBJ2-7; D may be TRBD2 (5 bases). V was cut by 0 bases and J by 3 bases, with 9 bases left in between. Germline loops: CDR1 LGHDT, CDR2 YNNKEL (reference sequence). The CDR3 runs to 14 residues. CDR3 protein: CASSQESGNYEQYF. Written as DNA, the CDR3 is TGTGCCAGCAGCCAAGAAAGCGGAAACTACGAGCAGTACTTC.

The chain combines TRBV20-1 with TRBJ2-3; 8 bases map to TRBD2. The CDR3 covers 14 residues. Trimming took 8 bases from V and 5 from J; bases not matched to a gene: 12. Germline V gene data show CDR1 as DFQATT and CDR2 as SNEGSKA (reference sequence). The CDR3, as DNA: TGCAGTACCCCAAAGCGGGAGAATTTAGATACGCAGTATTTT. Amino acids: CSTPKRENLDTQYF.

The gene calls are TRBV3-1 and TRBJ2-3, with TRBD2 matching 9 bases. Germline V lookup: CDR1 LGHDT, CDR2 YNNKEL (reference sequence). Unmatched junction bases numbered 7, after V lost 0 bases and J lost 3 bases. The CDR3 has 17 residues. The CDR3 DNA reads TGTGCCAGCAGCCAAGAGCTAGCGGGGAGCGGAACAGATACGCAGTATTTT. Residues: CASSQELAGSGTDTQYF.

The chain joins TRBV6-1 to TRBJ2-1; D possibly corresponds to TRBD1 (5 bases). This CDR3 is built from 14 residues. V shed 5 bases and J shed 10 bases, with 18 bases lying between them. Germline loops: CDR1 MNHNS, CDR2 SASEGT. CDR3 bases: TGTGCCAGCAGTCCCTTCGTAACCCCAGGGGAGCAGTTCTTC. Its protein product is CASSPFVTPGEQFF.

The V gene is TRBV29-1, the J gene TRBJ2-7, with 7 bases that match TRBD1. The germline CDR1 and CDR2 sequences are SQVTM and ANQGSEA. The CDR3 is 13 residues long. J gave up 0 bases and V 5 bases, and 4 bases lay outside the gene matches. The CDR3 reads CSVRQGSSYEQYF. In DNA form, the CDR3 reads TGCAGCGTTCGACAGGGAAGCTCCTACGAGCAGTACTTC.

This clonotype appeared a few times. This sequence joins TRBV15 and TRBJ1-1; D not certain. Trimming took 3 bases from V and 1 from J, leaving 12 bases between them. This CDR3 region has 15 residues. Germline CDR1 and CDR2: LNHNV and YYDKDF (reference sequence). In DNA form, the CDR3 reads TGTGCCACCAGCAGCGATCCACGGCGGAACACTGAAGCTTTCTTT. Amino acids: CATSSDPRRNTEAFF.

This rearrangement joins TRBV7-2 to TRBJ2-1, with 7 bases aligning to TRBD2. V was clipped by 5 bases and J by 3 bases; unmatched bases: 7. Germline values: CDR1 SGHTA, CDR2 FQGNSA. The CDR3 loop spans 15 amino acids. The DNA for the CDR3 is TGTGCCAGCAGCGCCGGGACTACGAACTACAATGAGCAGTTCTTC. Encoded protein: CASSAGTTNYNEQFF.

This clonotype was seen only a few times. The V and J genes are TRBV7-2 and TRBJ2-7; 8 nucleotides agree with TRBD1. The CDR3 extends over 13 amino acids. V lost 5 bases to trimming and J lost 3 bases; unmatched junction nucleotides: 3. Germline CDR1 reads SGHTA; CDR2 reads FQGNSA. The CDR3 spells CASSRGTGYEQYF. Written as DNA, the CDR3 is TGTGCCAGCAGCCGCGGGACAGGCTACGAGCAGTACTTC.

V is TRBV5-6 and J is TRBJ1-5; 7 nucleotides agree with TRBD1. Germline loops: CDR1 SGHDT, CDR2 YYEEEE. V shed 3 bases, J shed 5 bases, and the junction held 8 bases outside the gene matches. The CDR3 totals 15 residues. This CDR3 is CASSWSTGVDQPQHF. In nucleotides, the CDR3 is TGTGCCAGCAGCTGGTCTACAGGGGTTGATCAGCCCCAGCATTTT.

Only a few counts were recorded for this clonotype. The chain carries TRBV7-9 and TRBJ1-1; D is ambiguous. The CDR3 is 14 amino acids. V lost 5 bases, J lost 1 base, and 11 bases lay in between. CDR1 and CDR2 from the germline V gene are SEHNR and FQNEAQ (reference sequence). The CDR3 reads CASSINDGNTEAFF. Here the CDR3 DNA reads TGTGCCAGCAGCATCAATGACGGGAACACTGAAGCTTTCTTT.

A few counts support this clonotype. The gene calls are TRBV6-1 and TRBJ2-6, with 9 bases lining up with TRBD1. Trimming removed 6 bases from V and 2 bases from J; junction bases left unmatched: 8. Looked up from germline, CDR1 is MNHNS and CDR2 is SASEGT. This CDR3 spans 17 amino acids. In DNA, the CDR3 is TGTGCCAGCAGCCGTCCCGGGACAGGGACTGGGGCCAACGTCCTGACTTTC. Protein: CASSRPGTGTGANVLTF.

The rearrangement links TRBV7-2 to TRBJ1-1; D possibly corresponds to TRBD1 (5 bases). Trimming took 5 bases from V and 0 from J, leaving 13 bases between them. This CDR3 region has 15 residues. Germline V gene data show CDR1 as SGHTA and CDR2 as FQGNSA. Written as DNA, the CDR3 is TGTGCCAGCAGCAAAGACAGAATGCTGAACACTGAAGCTTTCTTT. Protein: CASSKDRMLNTEAFF.

This chain connects TRBV4-2 to TRBJ2-7; 9 nucleotides align to TRBD2. There are 19 residues in the CDR3. The V gene end was trimmed by 2 bases and the J gene end by 3 bases; junction bases not matched to a gene: 17. CDR1 is LGHNA, CDR2 YNFKEQ, per germline. The chain's CDR3 is CASSQLSGGGRYRDYEQYF. CDR3 nucleotides: TGTGCCAGCAGCCAACTTAGCGGGGGCGGCCGGTATAGGGACTACGAGCAGTACTTC.

This clonotype was seen more than once but under ten times. This chain uses TRBV11-2 with TRBJ2-4; the match to TRBD2 covers 10 bases. J was trimmed by 6 bases and V by 5 bases; bases with no gene match: 16. CDR1 and CDR2 from the germline V gene are SGHAT and FQNNGV. CDR3 length equals 18 residues. Here the CDR3 reads CASSRFADLAGALNIQYF. In DNA form, the CDR3 reads TGTGCCAGCAGCCGATTTGCTGACCTAGCGGGGGCACTAAACATTCAGTACTTC.

The rearrangement links TRBV7-9 to TRBJ2-1, with 14 bases aligning to TRBD2. This CDR3 spans 17 amino acids. The V segment lost 5 bases and the J segment 8 bases; nucleotides outside the gene matches: 11. Germline CDR1 is SEHNR and CDR2 is FQNEAQ (reference sequence). The CDR3 DNA follows: TGTGCCAGCAGCCCGAGGGGACTAGCGGGAGTTAAGGATGAGCAGTTCTTC. This encodes CASSPRGLAGVKDEQFF. The full variable domain, its missing parts supplied by reference TRBV7-9 and TRBJ2-1, is DTGVSQNPRHKITKRGQNVTFRCDPISEHNRLYWYRQTLGQGPEFLTYFQNEAQLEKSRLLSDRFSAERPKGSFSTLEIQRTEQGDSAMYLCASSPRGLAGVKDEQFFGPGTRLTVL.

The chain recombines TRBV6-1 with TRBJ2-7; 7 nucleotides align to TRBD2. CDR3 length equals 15 residues. CDR1 and CDR2 (germline): MNHNS, SASEGT. After removal of 7 bases from V and 0 bases from J, the junction contained 9 bases not matched to a gene. The chain's CDR3 is CASILRRGDSYEQYF. The CDR3 DNA follows: TGTGCCAGCATACTACGCCGGGGGGACTCCTACGAGCAGTACTTC.

The chain is built from TRBV5-1 and TRBJ2-4; 10 bases match TRBD2. The V gene's germline CDR1 is SGHRS and CDR2 YFSETQ. The CDR3 consists of 16 residues. V lost 1 base and J lost 0; bases outside the gene matches: 1. CDR3 in amino acids: CASSLTSGAAKNIQYF. The CDR3 DNA sequence: TGCGCCAGCAGCTTGACTAGCGGGGCAGCCAAAAACATTCAGTACTTC.